Presented here are 8 T cell receptor beta chains from one specimen sequenced in a study of PD-1 blockade in classical Hodgkin lymphoma. TCRdb keeps only in-frame clones here, not all; method: immunoSEQ multiplex PCR. The repertoire has tens of thousands of clones, around 91% of them found once; the top ten carry more than 11%. Documented time point: cycle 4 day 1 (C4D1), after around six weeks of nivolumab. After autologous stem cell transplantation all patients relapsed, and prior brentuximab vedotin exposure differed between cohorts. The sequencing used peripheral blood mononuclear cells (PBMCs), collected before the fourth cycle of nivolumab. Source of these receptors: a human donor with classical Hodgkin lymphoma.

The V call is TRBV6-6, the J call TRBJ1-2, with D unresolved. This CDR3 comprises 12 residues. V lost 5 bases and J lost 0, with 4 bases in between. Germline assignment: CDR1 MNHNY and CDR2 SVGAGI (reference sequence). DNA for the CDR3: TGTGCCAGCAGTCCCCCTAACTATGGCTACACCTTC. Its protein is CASSPPNYGYTF.

The chain joins TRBV5-1 to TRBJ2-2, with TRBD1 identical over 7 bases. After removal of 4 bases from V and 0 bases from J, the junction contained 3 bases not matched to a gene. The CDR3 is made up of 15 amino acids. Germline values: CDR1 SGHRS, CDR2 YFSETQ. The CDR3 reads CASSPDRANTGELFF. Here the CDR3 DNA reads TGCGCCAGCAGCCCCGACAGGGCGAACACCGGGGAGCTGTTTTTT.

This clone was seen just once. V and J are TRBV6-1 and TRBJ1-2; TRBD1 might be the D (5 bases). CDR3 length: 14 amino acids. Trimming took 7 bases from V and 2 from J, leaving 14 bases between them. CDR1 and CDR2 (germline): MNHNS, SASEGT. CDR3 in DNA: TGTGCCAGCACTCCCGGGACGGAGAACTATGGCTACACCTTC. This codes for CASTPGTENYGYTF.

This clone ranks as medium-sized (0.01 to 0.1%). Other DNA sequences in this sample translate to the same CDR3. J is TRBJ1-5 and V is TRBV19; D gene uncertain. V was cut by 6 bases and J by 0 bases, with 6 bases left in between. Germline V gives CDR1 LNHDA, CDR2 SQIVND (reference sequence). The CDR3 loop spans 13 amino acids. The CDR3 sequence is CASSLNSNQPQHF. The CDR3 region has the DNA TGTGCCAGTAGCCTTAATAGCAATCAGCCCCAGCATTTT.

This rearrangement joins TRBV15 to TRBJ2-7; D ambiguous. This CDR3 spans 12 amino acids. Germline V gene lookup returns CDR1 LNHNV and CDR2 YYDKDF (reference sequence). V dropped 1 base and J dropped 3 bases, with 4 bases sitting between them. The CDR3 nucleotides are TGTGCCACCAGCAGAGCCGGCTACGAGCAGTACTTC. As protein: CATSRAGYEQYF. Drawing the rest from reference TRBV15 and TRBJ2-7, the complete variable domain is DAMVIQNPRYQVTQFGKPVTLSCSQTLNHNVMYWYQQKSSQAPKLLFHYYDKDFNNEADTPDNFQSRRPNTSFCFLDIRSPGLGDTAMYLCATSRAGYEQYFGPGTRLTVT.

This chain connects TRBV5-1 to TRBJ2-7; D tentatively reads TRBD1 or TRBD2 (5 bases each). The CDR3 runs 14 residues. V was shortened by 3 bases and J by 2 bases, with 12 bases between the two germline ends. Germline lookup yields CDR1 SGHRS and CDR2 YFSETQ. CDR3: CASSYDWGTYEQYF. The DNA for the CDR3 is TGCGCCAGCAGCTACGATTGGGGGACCTACGAGCAGTACTTC. The full variable domain, in which reference TRBV5-1 and TRBJ2-7 provide the parts outside the CDR3, is KAGVTQTPRYLIKTRGQQVTLSCSPISGHRSVSWYQQTPGQGLQFLFEYFSETQRNKGNFPGRFSGRQFSNSRSEMNVSTLELGDSALYLCASSYDWGTYEQYFGPGTRLTVT.

The chain recombines TRBV7-8 with TRBJ2-2, with TRBD2 identical over 12 bases. The length of the CDR3 is 17 residues. V shed 1 base and J 7 bases; nucleotides not matched to a gene: 7. The V gene's germline CDR1 is SGHVS and CDR2 FQNEAQ. The CDR3 DNA reads as TGTGCCAGCAGCTTAGTTCTAGCGGGAGGGCTCGGCGGGGAGCTGTTTTTT. It is translated as CASSLVLAGGLGGELFF.

Here the CDR3 DNA reads TGTGCCTGGAGTGTTGGGAGACCACAAGAGACCCAGTACTTC. Protein: CAWSVGRPQETQYF. The gene calls are TRBV30 and TRBJ2-5; maybe TRBD2 (5 bases). Germline CDR1 reads GTSNPN; CDR2 reads SVGIG (reference sequence). The CDR3 spans 14 residues. Trimming cost V 0 bases and J 2 bases, with 10 bases left between them.